This T cell receptor beta chain emerged from a study of blood T cells in healthy people across ages. Across the whole study: The capture of about one barcoded beta molecule per two T cells was achieved by template switching.

Per the germline V gene, CDR1 is GTSNPN and CDR2 is SVGIG (reference sequence). V was clipped by 0 bases and J by 2 bases, with 5 bases between them. There are 13 residues in the CDR3. Study-level findings and limits: Long-lived donors exceeded aged donors in naive CD4+ cells and diversity. Measured against age, TCR beta diversity per million T cells decreased in a roughly linear manner.

Worth noting for this clonotype: Its antigen is not known.

Together with a sample-barcoded 5' primer, a J-beta primer mix was included in a second PCR lasting roughly 6 to 12 cycles. TCRdb analysed the 5' RACE reads with MiXCR anew, one entry per CDR3 protein. The sample consists of 1.5 million to 2 million distinct CDR3 sequences, around 50% of them appearing once. The sample consisted of blood. The receptor's source is a woman aged 40 to 49 in good health. The V call is TRBV30, the J call TRBJ2-1; D may be TRBD1 (5 bases). CDR3 in amino acids: CAWSVDTYNEQFF. In DNA, the CDR3 is TGTGCCTGGAGTGTGGACACCTACAATGAGCAGTTCTTC.